The rows below give T cell receptor beta chains drawn from one sample of a study of blood T cell repertoires in COVID-19. TCRdb keeps only in-frame clones here, not all; method: immunoSEQ multiplex PCR. This table has 200,000 or so clones, approximately 90% appearing once. Sequencing used peripheral blood. The receptors were gathered from a man older than 75 with acute or convalescent COVID-19. Each CDR3 is given with its conserved first and last residue.

j_call v_call cdr3_aa
TRBJ2-3 TRBV29-1 CSVDQQGDTQYF
TRBJ2-7 TRBV18 CASSPFDRVASWEQYF
TRBJ2-1 TRBV18 CASSPPRRNEQFF
TRBJ1-6 TRBV19 CASSIGDRVNSPLHF
TRBJ1-1 TRBV5-1 CASSLGVNTEAFF
TRBJ2-5 TRBV30 CAWSRGVIETQYF
TRBJ2-3 TRBV7-3 CASSSQTGAADTQYF
TRBJ2-1 TRBV15 CATSRAGGVTSNEQFF
TRBJ2-7 TRBV11-1 CASKASGYYEQYF
TRBJ1-4 TRBV2 CASSGLNRDRGGKLFF
TRBJ1-1 TRBV5-1 CASSPDMNTEAFF
TRBJ1-5 TRBV6-1 CASSERDRGSGAYSNQPQHF
TRBJ2-7 TRBV19 CASSELRTGGASQYF
TRBJ1-1 TRBV27 CASSPGPDRAEAFF
TRBJ1-4 TRBV5-1 CASSRSGEKLFF
TRBJ1-1 TRBV30 CAWKTGGGTEAFF
TRBJ2-5 TRBV2 CASTGTGEETQYF
TRBJ1-5 TRBV28 CASTPMGGLNGNQPQHF
TRBJ1-4 TRBV30 CAWRTEGAGKLFF
TRBJ2-5 TRBV9 CASSEGQYQETQYF
TRBJ2-3 TRBV9 CASSADAATDTQYF
TRBJ1-2 TRBV2 CASNLGQGDYGYTF
TRBJ1-4 TRBV7-9 CASSLAGGEKLFF
TRBJ1-2 TRBV7-2 CASSGRTGGNYGYTF
TRBJ1-4 TRBV28 CASSSSGSSNEKLFF
TRBJ1-2 TRBV10-3 CAISDKDRGSYGYTF
TRBJ1-2 TRBV9 CASSPSGGNGYTF
TRBJ2-1 TRBV4-1 CASSQERFGTSNEQFF
TRBJ1-4 TRBV12-3/TRBV12-4 CASRTQGGGLFF